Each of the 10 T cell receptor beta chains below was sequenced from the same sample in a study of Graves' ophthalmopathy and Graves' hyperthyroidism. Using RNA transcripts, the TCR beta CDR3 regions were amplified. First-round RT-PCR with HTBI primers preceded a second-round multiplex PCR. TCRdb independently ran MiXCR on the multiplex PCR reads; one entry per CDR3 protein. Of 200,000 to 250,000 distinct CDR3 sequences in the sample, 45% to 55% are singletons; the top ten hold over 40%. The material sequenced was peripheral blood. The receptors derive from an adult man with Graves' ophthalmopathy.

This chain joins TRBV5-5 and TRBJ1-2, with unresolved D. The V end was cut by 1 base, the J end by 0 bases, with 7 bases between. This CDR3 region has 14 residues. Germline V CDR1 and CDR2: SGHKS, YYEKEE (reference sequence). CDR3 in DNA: TGTGCCAGCAGCTTGCTCCTTACTAACTATGGCTACACCTTC. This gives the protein CASSLLLTNYGYTF.

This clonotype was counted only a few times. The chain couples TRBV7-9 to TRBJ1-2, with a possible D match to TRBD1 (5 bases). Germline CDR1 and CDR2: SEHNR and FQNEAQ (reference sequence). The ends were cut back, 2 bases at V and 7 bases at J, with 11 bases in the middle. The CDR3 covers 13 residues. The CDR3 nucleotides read TGTGCCAGCAGCTTACCCCAGGGAGGTGGCTACACCTTC. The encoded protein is CASSLPQGGGYTF.

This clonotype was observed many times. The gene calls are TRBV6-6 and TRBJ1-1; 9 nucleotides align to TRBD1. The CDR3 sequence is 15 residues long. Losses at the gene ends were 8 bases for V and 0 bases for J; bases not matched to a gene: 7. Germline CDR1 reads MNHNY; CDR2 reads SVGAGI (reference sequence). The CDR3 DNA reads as TGTGCCAGCGGGACAACAGGGGGCGTGAACACTGAAGCTTTCTTT. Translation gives CASGTTGGVNTEAFF.

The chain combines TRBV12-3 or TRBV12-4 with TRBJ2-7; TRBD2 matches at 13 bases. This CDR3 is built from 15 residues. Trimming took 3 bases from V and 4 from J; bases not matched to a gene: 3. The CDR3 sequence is CASSFLGLAGYEQYF. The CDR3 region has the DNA TGTGCCAGCAGTTTCCTGGGACTAGCGGGATACGAGCAGTACTTC.

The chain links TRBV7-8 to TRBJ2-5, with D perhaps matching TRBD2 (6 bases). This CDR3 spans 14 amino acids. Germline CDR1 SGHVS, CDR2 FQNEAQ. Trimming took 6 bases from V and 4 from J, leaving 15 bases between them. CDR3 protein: CASRPGRMVETQYF. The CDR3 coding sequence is TGTGCCAGCAGGCCAGGGAGGATGGTAGAGACCCAGTACTTC. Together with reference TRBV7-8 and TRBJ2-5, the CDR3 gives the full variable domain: GAGVSQSPRYKVAKRGQDVALRCDPISGHVSLFWYQQALGQGPEFLTYFQNEAQLDKSGLPSDRFFAERPEGSVSTLKIQRTQQEDSAVYLCASRPGRMVETQYFGPGTRLLVL.

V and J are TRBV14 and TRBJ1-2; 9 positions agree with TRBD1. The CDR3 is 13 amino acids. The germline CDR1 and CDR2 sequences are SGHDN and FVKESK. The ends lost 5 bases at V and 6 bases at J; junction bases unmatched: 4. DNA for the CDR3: TGTGCCAGCAGCAGTACAGGGGGCGATGGCTACACCTTC. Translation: CASSSTGGDGYTF.

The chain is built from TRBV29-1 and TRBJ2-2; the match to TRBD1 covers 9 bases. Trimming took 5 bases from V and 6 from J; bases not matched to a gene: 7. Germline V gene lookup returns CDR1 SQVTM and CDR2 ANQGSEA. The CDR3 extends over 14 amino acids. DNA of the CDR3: TGCAGCGTTACGGGACAGGGTGTCGCCGGGGAGCTGTTTTTT. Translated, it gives CSVTGQGVAGELFF.

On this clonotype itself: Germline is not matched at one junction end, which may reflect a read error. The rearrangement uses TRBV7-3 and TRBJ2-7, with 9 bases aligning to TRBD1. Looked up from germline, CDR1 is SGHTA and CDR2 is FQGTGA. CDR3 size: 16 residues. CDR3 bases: TGCGCCAGCAGCACGTCCGGGACAGGGTTTTCATACGAGCAGTACTTC. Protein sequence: CASSTSGTGFSYEQYF. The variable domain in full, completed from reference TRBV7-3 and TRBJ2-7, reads GAGVSQTPSNKVTEKGKYVELRCDPISGHTALYWYRQSLGQGPEFLIYFQGTGAADDSGLPNDRFFAVRPEGSVSTLKIQRTERGDSAVYLCASSTSGTGFSYEQYFGPGTRLTVT.

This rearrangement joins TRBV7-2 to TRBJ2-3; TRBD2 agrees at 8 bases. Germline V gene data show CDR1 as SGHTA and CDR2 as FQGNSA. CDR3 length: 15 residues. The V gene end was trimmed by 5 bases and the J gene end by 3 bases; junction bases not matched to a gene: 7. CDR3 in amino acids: CASSKDSGGTDTQYF. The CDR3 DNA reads TGTGCCAGCAGCAAAGACAGCGGGGGAACAGATACGCAGTATTTT.

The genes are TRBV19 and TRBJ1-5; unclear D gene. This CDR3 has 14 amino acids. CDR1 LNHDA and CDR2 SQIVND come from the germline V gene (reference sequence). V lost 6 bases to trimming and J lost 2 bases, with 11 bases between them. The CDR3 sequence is CASRTRGGNQPQHF. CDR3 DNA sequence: TGTGCCAGTAGGACCCGGGGTGGCAATCAGCCCCAGCATTTT.